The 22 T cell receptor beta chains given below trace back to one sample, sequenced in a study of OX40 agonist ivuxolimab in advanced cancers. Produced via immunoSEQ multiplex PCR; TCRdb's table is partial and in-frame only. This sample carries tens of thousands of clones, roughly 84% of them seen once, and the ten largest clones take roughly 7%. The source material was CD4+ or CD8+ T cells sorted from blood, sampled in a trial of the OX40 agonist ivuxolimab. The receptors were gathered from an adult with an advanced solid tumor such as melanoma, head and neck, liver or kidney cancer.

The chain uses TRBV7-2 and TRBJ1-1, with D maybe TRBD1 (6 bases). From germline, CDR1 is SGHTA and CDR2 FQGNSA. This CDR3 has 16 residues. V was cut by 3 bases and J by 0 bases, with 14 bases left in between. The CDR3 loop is CASSFAGARMNTEAFF. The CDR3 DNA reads TGTGCCAGCAGCTTTGCAGGGGCGAGGATGAACACTGAAGCTTTCTTT.

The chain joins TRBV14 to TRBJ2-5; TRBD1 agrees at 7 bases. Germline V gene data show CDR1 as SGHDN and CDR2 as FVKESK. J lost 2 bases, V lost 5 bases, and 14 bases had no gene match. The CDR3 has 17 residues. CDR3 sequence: CASSFRRDRAFQETQYF. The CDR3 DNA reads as TGTGCCAGCAGCTTCCGTCGGGACAGAGCTTTTCAAGAGACCCAGTACTTC.

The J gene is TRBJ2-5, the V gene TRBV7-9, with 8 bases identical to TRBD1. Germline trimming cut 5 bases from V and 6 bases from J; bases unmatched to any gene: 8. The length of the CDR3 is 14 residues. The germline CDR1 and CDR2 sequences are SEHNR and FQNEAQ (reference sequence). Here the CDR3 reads CASSPDRAVKTQYF. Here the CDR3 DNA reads TGTGCCAGCAGCCCGGACAGGGCGGTGAAGACCCAGTACTTC.

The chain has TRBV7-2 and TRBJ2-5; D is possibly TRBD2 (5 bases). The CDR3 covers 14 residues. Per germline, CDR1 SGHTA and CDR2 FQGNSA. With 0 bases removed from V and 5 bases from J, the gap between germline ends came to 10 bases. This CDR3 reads CASSLAVGAETQYF. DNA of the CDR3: TGTGCCAGCAGCTTAGCTGTGGGAGCGGAGACCCAGTACTTC.

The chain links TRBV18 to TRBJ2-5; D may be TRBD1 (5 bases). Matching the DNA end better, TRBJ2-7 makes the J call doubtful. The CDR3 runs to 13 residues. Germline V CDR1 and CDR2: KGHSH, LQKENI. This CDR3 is CASSLQGPYEQYF. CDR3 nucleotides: TGTGCCAGCTCACTGCAGGGCCCCTACGAGCAGTACTTC.

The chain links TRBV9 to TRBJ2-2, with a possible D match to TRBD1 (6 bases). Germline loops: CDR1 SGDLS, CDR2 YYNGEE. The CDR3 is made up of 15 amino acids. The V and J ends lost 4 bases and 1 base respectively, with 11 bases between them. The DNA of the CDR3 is TGTGCCAGCAGCCCCCGAGGGGGGAACACCGGGGAGCTGTTTTTT. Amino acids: CASSPRGGNTGELFF.

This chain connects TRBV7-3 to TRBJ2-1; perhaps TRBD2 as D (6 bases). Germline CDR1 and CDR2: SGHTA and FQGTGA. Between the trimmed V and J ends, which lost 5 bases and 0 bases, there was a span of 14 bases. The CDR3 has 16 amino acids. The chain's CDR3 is CASSPAGTGSYNEQFF. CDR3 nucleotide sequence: TGTGCCAGCAGCCCGGCCGGGACTGGCTCCTACAATGAGCAGTTCTTC.

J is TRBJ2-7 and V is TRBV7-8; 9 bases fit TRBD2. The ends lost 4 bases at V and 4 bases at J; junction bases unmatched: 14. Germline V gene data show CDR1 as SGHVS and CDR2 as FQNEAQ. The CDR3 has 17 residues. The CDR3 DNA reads TGTGCCAGCAGCTCCCCCAACTCAGCCGGACTAGCGTACGAGCAGTACTTC. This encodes CASSSPNSAGLAYEQYF.

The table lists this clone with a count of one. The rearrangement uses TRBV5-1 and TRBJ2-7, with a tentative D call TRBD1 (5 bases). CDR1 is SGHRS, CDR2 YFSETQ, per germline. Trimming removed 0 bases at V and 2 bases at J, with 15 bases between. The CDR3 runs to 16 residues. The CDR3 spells CASSLAITQVPYEQYF. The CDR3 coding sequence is TGCGCCAGCAGCTTGGCCATAACACAGGTTCCCTACGAGCAGTACTTC. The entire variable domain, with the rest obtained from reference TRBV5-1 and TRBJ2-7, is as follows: KAGVTQTPRYLIKTRGQQVTLSCSPISGHRSVSWYQQTPGQGLQFLFEYFSETQRNKGNFPGRFSGRQFSNSRSEMNVSTLELGDSALYLCASSLAITQVPYEQYFGPGTRLTVT.

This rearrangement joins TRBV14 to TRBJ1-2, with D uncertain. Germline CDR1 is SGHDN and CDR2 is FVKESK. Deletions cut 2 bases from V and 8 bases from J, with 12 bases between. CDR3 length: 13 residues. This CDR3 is CASSQQVIGGYTF. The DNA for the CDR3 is TGTGCCAGCAGCCAACAGGTTATAGGGGGCTACACCTTC.

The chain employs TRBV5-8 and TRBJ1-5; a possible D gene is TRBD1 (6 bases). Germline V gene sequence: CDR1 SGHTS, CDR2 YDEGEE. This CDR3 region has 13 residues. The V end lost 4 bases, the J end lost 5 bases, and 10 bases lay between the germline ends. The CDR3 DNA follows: TGTGCCAGCAGCCCGGACAGATATCAGCCCCAGCATTTT. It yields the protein CASSPDRYQPQHF.

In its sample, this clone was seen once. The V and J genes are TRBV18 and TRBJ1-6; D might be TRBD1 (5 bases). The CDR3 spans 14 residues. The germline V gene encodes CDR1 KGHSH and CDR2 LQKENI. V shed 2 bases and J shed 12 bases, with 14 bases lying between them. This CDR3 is CASSPERDGGPLHF. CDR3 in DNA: TGTGCCAGCTCACCAGAGAGGGACGGGGGACCCCTCCACTTT.

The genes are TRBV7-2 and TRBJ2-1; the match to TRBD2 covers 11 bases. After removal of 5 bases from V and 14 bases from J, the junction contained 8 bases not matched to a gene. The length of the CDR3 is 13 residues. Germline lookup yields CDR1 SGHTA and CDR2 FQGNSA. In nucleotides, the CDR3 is TGTGCCAGCAGCAGATTTAGCGGGAGGGAGGAGTTCTTC. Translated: CASSRFSGREEFF.

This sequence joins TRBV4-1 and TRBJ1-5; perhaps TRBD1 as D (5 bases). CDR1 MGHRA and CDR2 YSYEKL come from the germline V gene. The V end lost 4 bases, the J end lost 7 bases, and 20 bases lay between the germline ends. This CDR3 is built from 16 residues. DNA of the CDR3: TGCGCCAGCAGCCGGACATGGGCCCGGGGGAGCCAGCCCCAGCATTTT. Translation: CASSRTWARGSQPQHF.

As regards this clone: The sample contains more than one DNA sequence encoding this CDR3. DNA of the CDR3: TGTGCCAGCAGGGGAAGGAGCACCGGGGAGCTGTTTTTT. Residues: CASRGRSTGELFF. The chain is built from TRBV19 and TRBJ2-2, with D possibly being TRBD1 (6 bases). Germline loops: CDR1 LNHDA, CDR2 SQIVND (reference sequence). The length of the CDR3 is 13 residues. V lost 9 bases and J lost 4, with 12 bases in between.

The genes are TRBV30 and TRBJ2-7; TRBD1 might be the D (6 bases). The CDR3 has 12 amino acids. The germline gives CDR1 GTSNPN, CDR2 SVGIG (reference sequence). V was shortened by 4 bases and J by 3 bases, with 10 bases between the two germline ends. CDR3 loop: CAWTQGSYEQYF. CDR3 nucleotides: TGTGCCTGGACGCAGGGGAGCTACGAGCAGTACTTC. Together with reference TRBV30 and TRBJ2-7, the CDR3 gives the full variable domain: SQTIHQWPATLVQPVGSPLSLECTVEGTSNPNLYWYRQAAGRGLQLLFYSVGIGQISSEVPQNLSASRPQDRQFILSSKKLLLSDSGFYLCAWTQGSYEQYFGPGTRLTVT.

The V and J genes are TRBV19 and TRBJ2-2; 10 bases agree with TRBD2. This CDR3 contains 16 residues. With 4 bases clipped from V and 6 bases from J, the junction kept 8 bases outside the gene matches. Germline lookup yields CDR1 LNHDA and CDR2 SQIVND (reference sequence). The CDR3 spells CASSTELAGVAGELFF. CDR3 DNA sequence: TGTGCCAGTAGTACAGAGCTAGCGGGAGTGGCCGGGGAGCTGTTTTTT.

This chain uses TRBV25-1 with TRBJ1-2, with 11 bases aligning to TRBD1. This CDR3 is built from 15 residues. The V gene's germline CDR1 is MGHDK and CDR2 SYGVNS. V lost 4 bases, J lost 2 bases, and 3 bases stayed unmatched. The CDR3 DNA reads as TGTGCCAGCAGTGTCGGGACAGGGGGGAACTATGGCTACACCTTC. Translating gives CASSVGTGGNYGYTF.

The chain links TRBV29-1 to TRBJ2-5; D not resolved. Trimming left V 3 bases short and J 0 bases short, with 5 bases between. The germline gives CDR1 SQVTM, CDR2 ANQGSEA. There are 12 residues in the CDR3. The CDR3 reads CSVDKYQETQYF. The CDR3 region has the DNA TGCAGCGTTGACAAGTACCAAGAGACCCAGTACTTC.

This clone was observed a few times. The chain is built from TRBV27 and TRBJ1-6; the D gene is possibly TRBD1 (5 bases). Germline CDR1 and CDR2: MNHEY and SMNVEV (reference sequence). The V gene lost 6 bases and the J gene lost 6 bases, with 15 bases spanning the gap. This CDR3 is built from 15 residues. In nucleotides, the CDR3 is TGTGCCAGCAGCGGGACCGCCCTGAGTAATTCACCCCTCCACTTT. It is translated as CASSGTALSNSPLHF.

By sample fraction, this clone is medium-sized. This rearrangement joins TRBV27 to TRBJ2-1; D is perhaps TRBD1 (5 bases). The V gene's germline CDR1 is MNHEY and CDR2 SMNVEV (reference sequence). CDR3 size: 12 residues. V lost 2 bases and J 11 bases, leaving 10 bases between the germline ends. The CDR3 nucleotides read TGTGCCAGCAGTTTAGCCAGGGATCAGCAGTTCTTC. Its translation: CASSLARDQQFF.

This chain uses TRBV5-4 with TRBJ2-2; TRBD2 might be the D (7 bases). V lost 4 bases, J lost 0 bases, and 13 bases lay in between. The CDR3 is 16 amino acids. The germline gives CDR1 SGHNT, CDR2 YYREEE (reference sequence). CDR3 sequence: CASSPRGGANTGELFF. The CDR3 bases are TGTGCCAGCAGCCCCCGAGGGGGGGCGAACACCGGGGAGCTGTTTTTT.